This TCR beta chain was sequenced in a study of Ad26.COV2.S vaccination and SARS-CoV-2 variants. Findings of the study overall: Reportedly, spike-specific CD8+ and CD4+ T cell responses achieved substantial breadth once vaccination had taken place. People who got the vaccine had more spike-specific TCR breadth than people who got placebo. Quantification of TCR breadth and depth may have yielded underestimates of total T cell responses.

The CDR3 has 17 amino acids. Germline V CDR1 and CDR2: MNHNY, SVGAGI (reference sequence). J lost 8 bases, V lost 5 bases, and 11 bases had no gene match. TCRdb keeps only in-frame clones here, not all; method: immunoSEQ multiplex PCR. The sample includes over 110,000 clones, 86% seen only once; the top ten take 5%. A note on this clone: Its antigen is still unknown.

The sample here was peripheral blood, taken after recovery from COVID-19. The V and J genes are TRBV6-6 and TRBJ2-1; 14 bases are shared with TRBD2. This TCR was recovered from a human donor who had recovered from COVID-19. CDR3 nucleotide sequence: TGTGCCAGCAGTCGACAAACCGGGACTAGCGGGGGCTATGAGCAGTTCTTC. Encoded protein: CASSRQTGTSGGYEQFF.